This T cell receptor (beta chain) emerged from a study of blood T cell repertoires in COVID-19 (dated by TCRdb to 2019 to 2021). Notes on the research overall: Samples covering the acute and convalescent phases of COVID-19 were provided by collaborators in the United States, Italy and Spain. The prospective study material was composed of cDNA or gDNA derived from T cells, B-cell-depleted T cells, or PBMCs. The repertoires were made available in a free public database intended to serve as a resource for research on the immune response to SARS-CoV-2. The samples were drawn from two sources: the first 160 participants of the ongoing ImmuneRACE study, and 1,254 subjects contributed by 6 global collaborators. Where HLA class I and class II types were available, the types were taken from metadata supplied by the sample provider, not from assay-based typing. Deeply sampled blood TCRbeta repertoires from subjects exposed to, actively infected with, or recovered from COVID-19 were included in the dataset. Sample metadata almost always included a de-identified subject ID, COVID-19 status, age in years and sex.

About this clone itself: Its specific antigen is unknown. The input lacks base qualities; no much larger clone sits a single base away.

Points the paper makes about the study in general: Clinical and demographic metadata were provided uncurated, with the amount varying by source and participant.

One collaborating source in Seattle enrolled patients during active infection and followed them longitudinally through the course of disease. Each collaborating institution followed its own protocols to collect whole blood in K2EDTA tubes. Collaborator samples were shipped for TCRbeta analysis as frozen whole blood, isolated PBMCs, or DNA extracted from either sample type. Trimming takes 5 bases from V and 6 bases from J, and the germline ends sit 14 bases apart. Including cysteine and phenylalanine, the CDR3 has 15 amino acids. Only CDR3 DNA remains: 45 bases, in frame from the first base. Sequences SGHTA (CDR1) and FQGNSA (CDR2) are obtained from the germline V gene. TCRbeta CDR3 regions were amplified from genomic DNA by means of the immunoSEQ Assay, a bias-controlled multiplex PCR. As for how the authors treated the data: The number of nucleated cells in each sample was estimated from the amplification of reference gene primers within the assay. To quantify the absolute abundance of each unique TCRbeta CDR3 rearrangement, sequence reads were collapsed and filtered. For each sample, productive Simpson clonality was calculated as the square root of Simpson's diversity index over productive rearrangements. Not all clones reach the TCRdb copy of this immuneACCESS table, which keeps in-frame sequences only. Checked studies attribute under half of the gap to unresolved V genes and leave the rest unexplained. V, J and clone size derive from that table, while D and trimming were established from the DNA sequence. This sample comprises under 250,000 clones, around 86% of them detected only once. The top ten hold approximately 5.2% of the sample.

Recombination joined TRBV7-2 with TRBJ1-6; TRBD1 is possibly the D segment (6 matching bases). Sequenced sample: peripheral blood. The TCR comes from a woman aged 70-85 years with COVID-19, enrolled during active disease. The CDR3 is CASSTGTRGNSPLHF. At the DNA level, the sequence is TGTGCCAGCAGCACCGGGACAAGGGGTAATTCACCCCTCCACTTT.